The rows below give T cell receptor beta chains drawn from one sample of a study of regulatory T cells in long-lasting Graves disease. TCRdb recomputed calls from the multiplex PCR reads with MiXCR, one row per CDR3 protein. The sample holds 440,000 or so distinct CDR3 sequences, 14% to 15% seen once. Another study also made use of these data, one on T cells in Graves' hyperthyroidism and ophthalmopathy.

The sequencing used peripheral blood mononuclear cells (PBMCs), collected at new diagnosis, from a patient treated with antithyroid drugs. The receptors stem from a woman in her 30s with Graves disease. The CDR3 runs from the conserved cysteine through the conserved F or W. Each record gives: D gene, clone size, J gene, V gene, CDR3 DNA, CDR3 protein. D genes are given only for firm matches. Clone size is shown for a subset of rows, as once, few, many or a class of expanded clone.

NA,NA,TRBJ2-3,TRBV4-1,TGCGCCAGCAGCCAAGATGAGGGGCGGAAAGATACGCAGTATTTT,CASSQDEGRKDTQYF
NA,many,TRBJ1-1,TRBV10-3,TGTGCCATCGCGAGGGTAAACACTGAAGCTTTCTTT,CAIARVNTEAFF
TRBD1,NA,TRBJ1-5,TRBV9,TGTGCCAGCAGCGTAGGAAACAGGGGTGATCAGCCCCAGCATTTT,CASSVGNRGDQPQHF
TRBD2,NA,TRBJ2-3,TRBV29-1,TGCAGCGTTGAGAGCGGGACCCTCTCCACAGATACGCAGTATTTT,CSVESGTLSTDTQYF
NA,few,TRBJ1-1,TRBV19,TGTGCCAGTAGCAGGGATGGCGCTGAAGCTTTCTTT,CASSRDGAEAFF
NA,many,TRBJ2-7,TRBV27,TGTGCCAGCCGCCAGGCAGGGGCCCTATACGAGCAGTACTTC,CASRQAGALYEQYF
TRBD1,many,TRBJ1-1,TRBV27,TGTGCCAGCAGTCTACAGGGGGTCGGAGAAGCTTTCTTT,CASSLQGVGEAFF
NA,many,TRBJ1-1,TRBV28,TGTGCCAGCAGTGATGGCCTTGACCCCCCTCGAACTGAAGCTTTCTTT,CASSDGLDPPRTEAFF
TRBD2,many,TRBJ2-1,TRBV7-9,TGTGCCAGCAACCCGGGACTAGGTAGAAATGAGCAGTTCTTC,CASNPGLGRNEQFF
TRBD2,NA,TRBJ2-3,TRBV10-3,TGTGCCATCAGTGAGCCGACTAGCGGGTACACAGATACGCAGTATTTT,CAISEPTSGYTDTQYF
TRBD1,few,TRBJ1-5,TRBV5-5,TGTGCCAGCAGCAGGGGGACAGCCCTTAGCAATCAGCCCCAGCATTTT,CASSRGTALSNQPQHF
NA,few,TRBJ1-2,TRBV12-3/TRBV12-4,TGTGCCAGCGGTCTCAAAGGGCGGTATGGCTACACCTTC,CASGLKGRYGYTF